This record covers a single T cell receptor (beta chain). The antigen is undetermined. This sample is part of a study of response to subunit inactivated influenza vaccine. Study-level findings and limits: Authors suggested each seasonal flu vaccination may recruit only limited numbers of new T cells.

Via MiXCR, TCRdb re-called the RT-PCR reads, giving one row per CDR3 protein. The sample lists about 310,000 distinct CDR3 sequences, about 20% occurring once. Germline V lookup: CDR1 SNHLY, CDR2 FYNNEI. This CDR3 comprises 15 residues. V was cut by 0 bases and J by 0 bases, with 7 bases left in between. This receptor was identified in a man aged 50 to 69 who received an inactivated influenza vaccine. The rearrangement uses TRBV2 and TRBJ2-3; D unclear. The input for sequencing was PBMCs from blood, taken approximately 22 months after vaccination. CDR3 region: CASSEAPRSTDTQYF. The DNA for the CDR3 is TGTGCCAGCAGTGAAGCGCCCAGAAGCACAGATACGCAGTATTTT.